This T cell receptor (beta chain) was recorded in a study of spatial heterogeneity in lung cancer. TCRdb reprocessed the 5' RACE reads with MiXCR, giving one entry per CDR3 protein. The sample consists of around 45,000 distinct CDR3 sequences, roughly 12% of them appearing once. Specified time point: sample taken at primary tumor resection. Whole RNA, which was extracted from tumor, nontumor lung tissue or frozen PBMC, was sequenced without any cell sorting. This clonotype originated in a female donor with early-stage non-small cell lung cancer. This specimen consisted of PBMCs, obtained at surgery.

Here the CDR3 reads CASSSSGFRDTQYF. Here the CDR3 DNA reads TGTGCCAGCAGCTCAAGCGGATTCAGAGATACGCAGTATTTT. The chain recombines TRBV7-3 with TRBJ2-3; a possible D gene is TRBD2 (5 bases). The V gene lost 4 bases and the J gene lost 5 bases, with 13 bases spanning the gap. CDR1 is SGHTA, CDR2 FQGTGA, per germline. The CDR3 sequence is 14 residues long.